This T cell receptor (beta chain) was identified in a study of OX40 agonist ivuxolimab in advanced cancers. The V gene lost 5 bases and the J gene lost 1 base, with 6 bases spanning the gap. Germline CDR1 and CDR2: PRHDT and FYEKMQ (reference sequence). This CDR3 has 12 amino acids. Generated by immunoSEQ multiplex PCR, the TCRdb table keeps only in-frame clones and is missing some. The table shows about 26,000 clones, with around four fifths occurring only once. The receptor's source is an adult with an advanced solid tumor such as melanoma, head and neck, liver or kidney cancer. This chain links TRBV13 with TRBJ2-7; unclear D gene. The specimen comprised CD4+ or CD8+ T cells sorted from blood, sampled in a trial of the OX40 agonist ivuxolimab. The CDR3 sequence is CASSTVSYEQYF. The CDR3 bases are TGTGCCAGCAGCACCGTATCCTACGAGCAGTACTTC.